The 31 T cell receptor beta chains below were found in one sample sequenced in a study of T cells after posttransplantation cyclophosphamide. The method was immunoSEQ multiplex PCR; TCRdb's version includes in-frame clones alone and lacks a portion of them. This sample has over 25,000 clones, each found more than once. The sequencing input was PBMCs. These receptors all stem from a man aged 50-59 years in good health, CMV-negative, and a related stem cell transplant donor.

This clone has a count of ten or more. The chain joins TRBV6-1 to TRBJ1-1; 9 bases fit TRBD1. CDR1 is MNHNS, CDR2 SASEGT, per germline. Trimming took 4 bases from V and 1 from J; bases not matched to a gene: 4. The CDR3 has 15 residues. The CDR3 DNA follows: TGTGCCAGCAGTGGGTGGACAGGGGCGAACACTGAAGCTTTCTTT. Translating gives CASSGWTGANTEAFF.

This clone was counted many times. This sequence joins TRBV18 and TRBJ1-2; 7 positions match TRBD1. Germline CDR1 reads KGHSH; CDR2 reads LQKENI. This CDR3 spans 13 amino acids. The trim removed 1 base at V and 7 bases at J, leaving 3 bases unmatched. The CDR3 loop reads CASSPQGAGGYTF. The CDR3, as DNA: TGTGCCAGCTCACCACAGGGGGCTGGTGGCTACACCTTC.

The table lists this clone with many counts. This chain uses TRBV5-1 with TRBJ1-2, with TRBD1 identical over 7 bases. CDR3 length: 15 residues. Per germline, CDR1 SGHRS and CDR2 YFSETQ. With 3 bases clipped from V and 8 bases from J, the junction kept 13 bases outside the gene matches. The CDR3 bases are TGCGCCAGCAGCTCAGGACAGGTCAACCATGGGGGCTACACCTTC. Amino acids: CASSSGQVNHGGYTF.

This clone was counted many times. The gene calls are TRBV6-5 and TRBJ1-2; 7 nucleotides agree with TRBD1. The V and J ends lost 3 bases and 7 bases, in that order; junction bases with no gene match: 5. Germline CDR1 MNHEY, CDR2 SVGAGI. The length of the CDR3 is 13 residues. The CDR3 DNA sequence: TGTGCCAGCAGTTATGCAGGGGGTTTTGGCTACACCTTC. Protein sequence: CASSYAGGFGYTF.

This clone has a count of ten or more. The chain is built from TRBV9 and TRBJ2-2, with 9 bases identical to TRBD1. Trimming at V came to 7 bases and at J to 6 bases, leaving 13 bases not matched to a gene. This CDR3 region has 16 residues. Per germline, CDR1 SGDLS and CDR2 YYNGEE. This chain's CDR3 is CASERGQGRRAGELFF. The CDR3 DNA follows: TGTGCCAGCGAAAGGGGACAGGGTAGGAGGGCCGGGGAGCTGTTTTTT. The variable domain in full, completed from reference TRBV9 and TRBJ2-2, reads DSGVTQTPKHLITATGQRVTLRCSPRSGDLSVYWYQQSLDQGLQFLIQYYNGEERAKGNILERFSAQQFPDLHSELNLSSLELGDSALYFCASERGQGRRAGELFFGEGSRLTVL.

This sequence joins TRBV27 and TRBJ1-6, with TRBD1 as a possible D gene (6 bases). V was shortened by 3 bases and J by 5 bases, with 11 bases between the two germline ends. Germline CDR1 and CDR2: MNHEY and SMNVEV (reference sequence). This CDR3 is 15 amino acids long. This chain's CDR3 is CASSFFGGHNSPLHF. CDR3 sequence (DNA): TGTGCCAGCAGTTTCTTCGGGGGGCATAATTCACCCCTCCACTTT.

In its sample, this clone was seen many times. The chain uses TRBV6-4 and TRBJ2-3; D might be TRBD2 (6 bases). The CDR3 spans 11 residues. Looked up from germline, CDR1 is MRHNA and CDR2 is SNTAGT. The V and J ends lost 4 bases and 9 bases respectively, with 8 bases between them. CDR3: CASSVGRTQYF. The CDR3 region has the DNA TGTGCCAGCAGTGTTGGGAGGACGCAGTATTTT.

This clone was seen repeatedly, ten times or more. The chain has TRBV13 and TRBJ2-3, with 8 bases lining up with TRBD1. The V gene end was trimmed by 5 bases and the J gene end by 1 base; junction bases not matched to a gene: 8. The CDR3 runs 16 residues. Germline values: CDR1 PRHDT, CDR2 FYEKMQ (reference sequence). The CDR3: CASSPRTGHGTDTQYF. In DNA form, the CDR3 reads TGTGCCAGCAGCCCCCGGACAGGGCATGGCACAGATACGCAGTATTTT. The full variable domain, in which reference TRBV13 and TRBJ2-3 provide the parts outside the CDR3, is AAGVIQSPRHLIKEKRETATLKCYPIPRHDTVYWYQQGPGQDPQFLISFYEKMQSDKGSIPDRFSAQQFSDYHSELNMSSLELGDSALYFCASSPRTGHGTDTQYFGPGTRLTVL.

The chain carries TRBV27 and TRBJ2-2; 10 bases align to TRBD1. The CDR3 loop spans 16 amino acids. V shed 2 bases and J 7 bases; nucleotides not matched to a gene: 7. CDR1 and CDR2 (germline): MNHEY, SMNVEV (reference sequence). The CDR3 bases are TGTGCCAGCAGTTTACCCGGACAGGGGGTTATCGGGGAGCTGTTTTTT. This encodes CASSLPGQGVIGELFF.

This clone has at least ten counts. The chain links TRBV11-2 to TRBJ2-2; TRBD2 matches 13 bases. This CDR3 spans 14 amino acids. CDR1 and CDR2 (germline): SGHAT, FQNNGV. J was trimmed by 7 bases and V by 6 bases; bases with no gene match: 2. CDR3 coding DNA: TGTGCCAGCAGGGGACTAGCGGGGATCGGGGAGCTGTTTTTT. Its protein is CASRGLAGIGELFF.

This clone came up many times. This chain joins TRBV7-9 and TRBJ1-4; 7 nucleotides match TRBD1. CDR1 SEHNR and CDR2 FQNEAQ come from the germline V gene (reference sequence). The CDR3 runs 15 residues. Trimming at V came to 1 base and at J to 5 bases, leaving 4 bases not matched to a gene. The CDR3 DNA reads as TGTGCCAGCAGCTTAGGGGGACAGCCCAATGAAAAACTGTTTTTT. This sequence encodes CASSLGGQPNEKLFF.

This clone came up many times. The CDR3 coding sequence is TGTGCCAGCAGCTCTCCCCAGGGCAACGGCTATGGCTACACCTTC. Encoded protein: CASSSPQGNGYGYTF. The chain uses TRBV5-4 and TRBJ1-2, with D tentatively TRBD1 (5 bases). The germline gives CDR1 SGHNT, CDR2 YYREEE (reference sequence). The CDR3 spans 15 residues. V was cut by 3 bases and J by 4 bases, with 16 bases left in between.

This clone showed up many times. This chain connects TRBV11-2 to TRBJ2-3, with D hard to call. The CDR3 consists of 15 residues. Germline V gene lookup returns CDR1 SGHAT and CDR2 FQNNGV. The germline V and J ends were trimmed by 5 bases and 6 bases, with 18 bases remaining between them. The chain's CDR3 is CASSDSSASPDTQYF. The CDR3 DNA reads TGTGCCAGCAGCGACTCCAGCGCCTCCCCGGATACGCAGTATTTT.

This clone was counted many times. V and J are TRBV19 and TRBJ2-2, with 14 nucleotides matching TRBD2. The CDR3 runs to 18 residues. Germline V gene lookup returns CDR1 LNHDA and CDR2 SQIVND (reference sequence). V trimming: 5 bases; J trimming: 0 bases; junction bases outside the gene matches: 5. The CDR3 sequence: CASSGLAGGTSNTGELFF. The CDR3 nucleotides read TGTGCCAGTAGTGGACTAGCGGGAGGCACTTCGAACACCGGGGAGCTGTTTTTT.

This clone was detected many times. The chain couples TRBV2 to TRBJ1-2; D gene ambiguous. The CDR3 is 16 residues long. Germline V gives CDR1 SNHLY, CDR2 FYNNEI. Trimming cost V 6 bases and J 2 bases, with 19 bases left between them. DNA for the CDR3: TGTGCCAGCAGCCCAATCGAACGATATCTAAACTATGGCTACACCTTC. Its translation: CASSPIERYLNYGYTF.

Many counts were recorded for this clone. The gene calls are TRBV7-9 and TRBJ1-1; D not certain. V was cut by 1 base and J by 2 bases, with 8 bases left in between. The CDR3 spans 14 residues. The germline gives CDR1 SEHNR, CDR2 FQNEAQ (reference sequence). The CDR3 loop is CASSLEGGNTEAFF. CDR3 DNA: TGTGCCAGCAGCTTAGAAGGCGGAAACACTGAAGCTTTCTTT.

This clone has at least ten counts. This chain joins TRBV7-8 and TRBJ2-3; 13 bases line up with TRBD2. Germline CDR1 SGHVS, CDR2 FQNEAQ. This CDR3 region has 16 residues. With V trimmed by 5 bases and J by 4 bases, 6 bases remained unmatched. The CDR3 here is CASSRRTSGSSDTQYF. The CDR3, as DNA: TGTGCCAGCAGCCGGAGGACTAGCGGGAGTTCAGATACGCAGTATTTT.

This clone showed up many times. The chain's CDR3 is CASSLGGTSLYEQYF. Written as DNA, the CDR3 is TGTGCCAGCAGTTTAGGTGGGACTAGCTTATACGAGCAGTACTTC. The V call is TRBV27, the J call TRBJ2-7, with 9 bases identical to TRBD2. The V segment lost 2 bases and the J segment 4 bases; nucleotides outside the gene matches: 6. CDR1 and CDR2 (germline): MNHEY, SMNVEV (reference sequence). This CDR3 contains 15 residues.

This clone was counted between two and nine times. The rearrangement joins TRBV5-1 to TRBJ2-6; TRBD1 agrees at 12 bases. CDR3 length equals 22 residues. J lost 1 base, V lost 3 bases, and 17 bases had no gene match. CDR1 is SGHRS, CDR2 YFSETQ, per germline. CDR3 DNA sequence: TGCGCCAGCAGCTCCGGAGGGGGGGGGACAGGGGGCGCTGGATCTGGGGCCAACGTCCTGACTTTC. This encodes CASSSGGGGTGGAGSGANVLTF.

This clone showed up many times. The V and J genes are TRBV5-1 and TRBJ1-4; D gene unclear. CDR3 length: 15 residues. Germline lookup yields CDR1 SGHRS and CDR2 YFSETQ. Between the trimmed V and J ends, which lost 4 bases and 3 bases, there was a span of 13 bases. DNA of the CDR3: TGCGCCAGCAGCGGCTCCGGGTCATCTAATGAAAAACTGTTTTTT. Amino acid sequence: CASSGSGSSNEKLFF.

This clone has at least ten counts. J is TRBJ1-5 and V is TRBV9, with D possibly being TRBD1 (5 bases). Trimming shortened V by 1 base and J by 4 bases, and 6 bases separated the two germline ends. The CDR3 covers 13 residues. Looked up from germline, CDR1 is SGDLS and CDR2 is YYNGEE. CDR3 protein: CASSVQGNQPQHF. The CDR3 DNA reads as TGTGCCAGCAGCGTACAGGGTAATCAGCCCCAGCATTTT.

This clone came up many times. This chain connects TRBV4-2 to TRBJ2-3, with 10 nucleotides matching TRBD2. The V and J ends lost 6 bases and 2 bases, in that order; junction bases with no gene match: 5. CDR3 length equals 15 residues. Germline assignment: CDR1 LGHNA and CDR2 YNFKEQ. The CDR3 DNA sequence: TGTGCCAGCAGTCCTAGCGGGAGCGTCACAGATACGCAGTATTTT. Residues: CASSPSGSVTDTQYF.

This clone was detected many times. The chain couples TRBV7-9 to TRBJ1-4; 9 nucleotides line up with TRBD1. The CDR3 runs 14 residues. V lost 3 bases and J lost 5; bases outside the gene matches: 1. Germline CDR1 reads SEHNR; CDR2 reads FQNEAQ (reference sequence). The CDR3 is CASSFGTGNEKLFF. The CDR3 DNA sequence: TGTGCCAGCAGCTTTGGGACAGGGAATGAAAAACTGTTTTTT.

Many counts were recorded for this clone. The chain couples TRBV5-5 to TRBJ1-3; D ambiguous. Germline-derived CDR1 and CDR2 are SGHKS and YYEKEE (reference sequence). The germline V and J ends were trimmed by 1 base and 4 bases, with 12 bases remaining between them. The CDR3 is made up of 15 amino acids. The CDR3 DNA follows: TGTGCCAGCAGCTTGTCAACGGGTTACGGAAACACCATATATTTT. It translates to CASSLSTGYGNTIYF.

By its share, this clone is medium-sized. Other DNA sequences within the sample encode an identical CDR3. This chain uses TRBV7-9 with TRBJ2-7; 11 bases align to TRBD1. Germline assignment: CDR1 SEHNR and CDR2 FQNEAQ (reference sequence). The CDR3 spans 13 residues. Trimming took 6 bases from V and 2 from J; bases not matched to a gene: 0. The DNA for the CDR3 is TGTGCCAGCAGGGGACAGGGGGCCTACGAGCAGTACTTC. Translating it yields CASRGQGAYEQYF.

This clone was observed at least ten times. J is TRBJ2-5 and V is TRBV11-2; 10 bases are shared with TRBD2. Germline V gene sequence: CDR1 SGHAT, CDR2 FQNNGV. V was clipped by 3 bases and J by 4 bases; unmatched bases: 5. This CDR3 has 15 amino acids. The CDR3 is CASSFSSGSGETQYF. The CDR3 DNA reads TGTGCCAGCAGCTTCTCTAGCGGGAGTGGAGAGACCCAGTACTTC.

This clone was observed many times. This chain uses TRBV7-9 with TRBJ2-5, with 7 bases aligning to TRBD1. J was trimmed by 5 bases and V by 4 bases; bases with no gene match: 4. The CDR3 has 13 residues. Germline V CDR1 and CDR2: SEHNR, FQNEAQ (reference sequence). The CDR3 loop is CASSSTGRETQYF. The CDR3 bases are TGTGCCAGCAGCTCGACAGGGCGGGAGACCCAGTACTTC.

This clone was picked up many times. The chain joins TRBV10-3 to TRBJ1-1; 8 bases agree with TRBD1. With V trimmed by 3 bases and J by 5 bases, 11 bases remained unmatched. The CDR3 is 16 amino acids. Germline V lookup: CDR1 ENHRY, CDR2 SYGVKD. CDR3 amino acids: CAISEWQGAPKTEAFF. The CDR3 coding sequence is TGTGCCATCAGTGAATGGCAGGGGGCCCCGAAAACTGAAGCTTTCTTT.

This clone showed up just a few times. The rearrangement uses TRBV9 and TRBJ2-3; D is uncertain. Germline V CDR1 and CDR2: SGDLS, YYNGEE. The CDR3 covers 14 residues. The germline V and J ends were trimmed by 0 bases and 8 bases, with 13 bases remaining between them. The CDR3 loop is CASSVGSSSSTQYF. Here the CDR3 DNA reads TGTGCCAGCAGCGTAGGGTCTAGTTCCTCTACGCAGTATTTT.

This clone came up many times. The V call is TRBV27, the J call TRBJ2-3; TRBD2 aligns across 7 bases. Looked up from germline, CDR1 is MNHEY and CDR2 is SMNVEV (reference sequence). CDR3 size: 16 residues. The junction had 12 bases not matched to a gene; V was cut back by 7 bases and J by 2 bases. CDR3 DNA sequence: TGTGCCAGCACCACCGGGGCGGGGGAATACACAGATACGCAGTATTTT. It is translated as CASTTGAGEYTDTQYF.

This clone was found a few times. This may be a read error, as it is one base from a much larger clone. Other DNA sequences in this sample translate to the same CDR3. The chain combines TRBV18 with TRBJ1-2, with TRBD1 matching over 11 bases. J was trimmed by 4 bases and V by 3 bases; bases with no gene match: 10. The CDR3 extends over 17 amino acids. CDR1 KGHSH and CDR2 LQKENI come from the germline V gene. CDR3 coding DNA: TGTGCCAGCTCACCGCCGAGGACAGGGGGCCGTGTCTATGGCTACACCTTC. Amino acid sequence: CASSPPRTGGRVYGYTF.